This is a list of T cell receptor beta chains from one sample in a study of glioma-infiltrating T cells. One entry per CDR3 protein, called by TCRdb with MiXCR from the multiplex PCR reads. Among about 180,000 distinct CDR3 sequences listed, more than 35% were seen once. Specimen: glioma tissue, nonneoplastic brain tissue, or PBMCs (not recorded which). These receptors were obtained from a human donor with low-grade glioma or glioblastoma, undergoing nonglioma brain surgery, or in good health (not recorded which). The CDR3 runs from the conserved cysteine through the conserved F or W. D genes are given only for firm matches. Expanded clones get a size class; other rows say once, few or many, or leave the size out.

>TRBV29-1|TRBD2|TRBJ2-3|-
CSVREVGDTQYF
TGCAGCGTCCGGGAGGTTGGAGATACGCAGTATTTT
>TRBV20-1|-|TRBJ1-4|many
CSASRALNEKLFF
TGCAGTGCCAGCAGGGCCCTTAATGAAAAACTGTTTTTT
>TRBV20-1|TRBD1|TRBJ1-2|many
CSARPGQGEGYTF
TGCAGTGCTAGACCGGGACAGGGGGAAGGCTACACCTTC
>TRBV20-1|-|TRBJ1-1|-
CSALKGIEAFF
TGCAGTGCCCTTAAGGGCATTGAAGCTTTCTTT
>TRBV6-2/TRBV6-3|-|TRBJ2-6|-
CASSPKVSTGSSGANLLTF
TGTGCCAGCAGCCCGAAGGTCTCTACAGGCAGCTCTGGGGCCAACCTCCTGACTTTC
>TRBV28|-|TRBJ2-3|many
CASRSPGWADTQYF
TGTGCCAGCAGATCCCCAGGTTGGGCAGATACGCAGTATTTT
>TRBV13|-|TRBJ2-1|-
CASSPTTSEQFF
TGTGCCAGCAGCCCAACTACTAGCGAGCAGTTCTTC
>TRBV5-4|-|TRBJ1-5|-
CASSLGGGSNQPQHF
TGTGCCAGCAGCTTGGGTGGGGGTTCTAACCAGCCCCAGCATTTT
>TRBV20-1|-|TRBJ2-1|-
CSAILGNQQFF
TGCAGTGCTATTCTGGGAAATCAGCAGTTCTTC
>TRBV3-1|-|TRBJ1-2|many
CASSQDPVYGYTF
TGTGCCAGCAGCCAGGACCCGGTATATGGCTACACCTTC
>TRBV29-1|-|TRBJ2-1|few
CSVEQSISYNEQFF
TGCAGCGTTGAGCAGAGTATTTCCTACAATGAGCAGTTCTTC
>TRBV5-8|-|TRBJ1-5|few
CASSHRSNQPQHF
TGTGCCAGCAGCCACAGGAGTAATCAGCCCCAGCATTTT
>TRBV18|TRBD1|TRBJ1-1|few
CASSPQGQGIISTEAFF
TGTGCCAGCTCACCCCAAGGACAGGGGATAATAAGCACTGAAGCTTTCTTT
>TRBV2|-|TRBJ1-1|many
CASRADRTNTEAFF
TGTGCCAGCAGAGCGGACAGAACGAACACTGAAGCTTTCTTT
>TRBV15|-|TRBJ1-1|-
CATSRGQMNTEAFF
TGTGCCACCAGCAGAGGACAGATGAACACTGAAGCTTTCTTT
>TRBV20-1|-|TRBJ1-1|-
CSAIMPIRDTEAFF
TGCAGTGCTATTATGCCAATTCGGGACACTGAAGCTTTCTTT
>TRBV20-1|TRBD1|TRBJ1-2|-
CSARDNRGSNYNYTF
TGCAGTGCTAGAGATAACAGGGGGTCTAACTATAACTACACCTTC
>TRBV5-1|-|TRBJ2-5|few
CASSLDPMSSGRQETQYF
TGCGCCAGCAGCTTGGACCCCATGTCTTCCGGGCGACAAGAGACCCAGTACTTC
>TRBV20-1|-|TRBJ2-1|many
CSARSRGSSYNEQFF
TGCAGTGCTAGAAGTCGGGGGAGCTCCTACAATGAGCAGTTCTTC
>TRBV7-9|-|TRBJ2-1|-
CASSPPLGEYAHEQFF
TGTGCCAGCAGCCCCCCCCTGGGGGAGTACGCCCATGAGCAGTTCTTC
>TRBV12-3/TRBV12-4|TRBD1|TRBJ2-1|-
CASSPRDREYNEKFF
TGTGCCAGCAGTCCACGGGACAGGGAATACAATGAGAAGTTCTTC
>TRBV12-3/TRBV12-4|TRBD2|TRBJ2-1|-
CASSKAGGDMSSYNEQFF
TGTGCCAGCAGCAAAGCGGGGGGCGATATGAGCTCCTACAATGAGCAGTTCTTC
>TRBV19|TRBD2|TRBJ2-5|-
CASSMMLAGVETQYF
TGTGCCAGTAGTATGATGCTAGCGGGAGTGGAGACCCAGTACTTC
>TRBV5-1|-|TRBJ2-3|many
CASSLETGPDTQYF
TGCGCCAGCAGCTTGGAAACGGGACCAGATACGCAGTATTTT
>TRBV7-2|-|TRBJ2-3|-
CSSSLGGSTDTQYF
TGTTCCAGCAGCTTAGGAGGCAGCACAGATACGCAGTATTTT